This T cell receptor (beta chain) was observed in a study of cytomegalovirus exposure and HLA in healthy donors. Libraries were prepared by immunoSEQ multiplex PCR; TCRdb keeps only in-frame clonotypes and omits some of them. The sample has about 130,000 clones; 75% to 90% are singletons. In regard to this clone: The antigen is not known.

The length of the CDR3 is 14 residues. Germline V gene data show CDR1 as MDHEN and CDR2 as SYDVKM. J lost 6 bases, V lost 6 bases, and 10 bases had no gene match. Findings and limits, study-wide: Subsequent analysis found a tendency for first-cohort TCR clusters to co-occur within the 120 or so validation repertoires.

The chain uses TRBV28 and TRBJ1-1; 7 bases are a match to TRBD1. Sample: PBMCs. The TCR comes from a woman aged 18-30 years in good health and CMV-seronegative. The CDR3 spells CASREQGTGPEAFF. CDR3 bases: TGTGCCAGCAGAGAACAGGGGACGGGTCCTGAAGCTTTCTTT. The variable domain in full, with the rest retrieved from reference TRBV28 and TRBJ1-1, is DVKVTQSSRYLVKRTGEKVFLECVQDMDHENMFWYRQDPGLGLRLIYFSYDVKMKEKGDIPEGYSVSREKKERFSLILESASTNQTSMYLCASREQGTGPEAFFGQGTRLTVV.